This passage covers 15 T cell receptor beta chains from one sample sequenced in a study of T cells in Graves' hyperthyroidism and ophthalmopathy (dated by TCRdb to the late 2010s). The library was produced with multiplex PCR. Sequenced on an Illumina HiSeq 2000. TCR beta CDR3 regions were amplified from RNA transcripts. A first-round RT-PCR of the TCR CDR3 used the HTBI primer set with the Qiagen OneStep RT-PCR kit. In-frame beta chains were kept once TCRdb had trimmed the public reads at Q25 with fastp and called clones with MiXCR. Records with the same CDR3 protein are collapsed into one entry carrying the most frequent genes and DNA. Present in this sample are about 590,000 distinct CDR3 sequences, 15% to 17% of which were seen just once. The ten biggest clones cover around 7.5% of the sample. Material for sequencing was blood. Every receptor here comes from a woman younger than 45 with Graves' hyperthyroidism.

This clonotype was counted ten times or more. V and J are TRBV20-1 and TRBJ1-5; TRBD1 matches 7 bases. J gave up 7 bases and V 2 bases, and 11 bases lay outside the gene matches. This CDR3 is 15 amino acids long. Germline values: CDR1 DFQATT, CDR2 SNEGSKA (reference sequence). This chain's CDR3 is CSARFIGGDLQPQHF. CDR3 DNA sequence: TGCAGTGCTAGATTCATAGGGGGCGATCTGCAGCCCCAGCATTTT.

CDR3 nucleotide sequence: TGTGCCAGCAGCTACTCGAGATATGGCGACATTCAGTACTTC. This codes for CASSYSRYGDIQYF. V gene TRBV9 combines with J gene TRBJ2-4; D remains ambiguous. The ends were cut back, 4 bases at V and 8 bases at J, with 16 bases in the middle. CDR3 size: 14 residues. Germline V CDR1 and CDR2: SGDLS, YYNGEE.

This sequence joins TRBV19 and TRBJ1-5; tentative D call: TRBD1 (6 bases). Per germline, CDR1 LNHDA and CDR2 SQIVND (reference sequence). V was cut by 5 bases and J by 3 bases, with 11 bases left in between. The CDR3 loop spans 14 amino acids. In DNA, the CDR3 is TGTGCCAGTAGTGCCACAGGGCCCAATCAGCCCCAGCATTTT. This translates into CASSATGPNQPQHF.

This clonotype was recorded a few times. The chain couples TRBV6-6 to TRBJ2-3, with 8 bases lining up with TRBD1. J lost 6 bases, V lost 1 base, and 6 bases had no gene match. Germline CDR1 and CDR2: MNHNY and SVGAGI (reference sequence). This CDR3 comprises 15 residues. CDR3 region: CASSYLQGARDTQYF. The DNA of the CDR3 is TGTGCCAGCAGTTACTTGCAGGGGGCCAGGGATACGCAGTATTTT.

This clonotype was seen only a few times. V is TRBV29-1 and J is TRBJ1-2; the D gene is possibly TRBD1 (6 bases). In germline, CDR1 is SQVTM, CDR2 ANQGSEA. This CDR3 has 15 amino acids. Trimming pared 2 bases from V and 1 base from J, leaving 14 bases between. CDR3 region: CSVEHSRGYNYGYTF. DNA of the CDR3: TGCAGCGTTGAACACTCTAGGGGGTATAACTATGGCTACACCTTC.

This clonotype was counted many times. The chain has TRBV11-3 and TRBJ2-2; 11 bases line up with TRBD2. CDR3 size: 14 residues. CDR1 is SGHNT, CDR2 YENEEA, per germline. Unmatched junction bases numbered 2, after V lost 4 bases and J lost 7 bases. CDR3 sequence reads: CASSSLAGGGELFF. CDR3 DNA: TGTGCCAGCAGCTCGCTAGCGGGAGGCGGGGAGCTGTTTTTT.

This clonotype was seen many times. This chain links TRBV3-1 with TRBJ2-7; D is perhaps TRBD2 (6 bases). The CDR3 is made up of 14 amino acids. Per the germline V gene, CDR1 is LGHDT and CDR2 is YNNKEL (reference sequence). V gave up 3 bases and J gave up 5 bases, with 14 bases separating them. Here the CDR3 reads CASSHFRERNEQYF. CDR3 coding DNA: TGTGCCAGCAGCCATTTCCGGGAGCGTAACGAGCAGTACTTC.

This clonotype was seen a handful of times. The V call is TRBV12-5, the J call TRBJ2-1; the D gene is possibly TRBD2 (6 bases). Trimming removed 6 bases at V and 0 bases at J, with 6 bases between. The CDR3 has 13 amino acids. Germline assignment: CDR1 LGHNT and CDR2 FRNRAP. The CDR3 spells CASGGSSYNEQFF. CDR3 DNA: TGTGCTAGTGGCGGGAGCTCCTACAATGAGCAGTTCTTC.

In this sample, this clonotype turned up many times. V usage is TRBV2 and J usage is TRBJ2-1; 11 nucleotides match TRBD2. J was trimmed by 9 bases and V by 1 base; bases with no gene match: 2. Germline V gene data show CDR1 as SNHLY and CDR2 as FYNNEI. The length of the CDR3 is 14 residues. The CDR3 DNA reads as TGTGCCAGCAGTGAAGTACTAGCGGGAGTTGAGCAGTTCTTC. It encodes CASSEVLAGVEQFF.

V and J are TRBV7-2 and TRBJ1-1; D unclear. The CDR3 totals 9 residues. CDR1 and CDR2 from the germline V gene are SGHTA and FQGNSA. Deletions cut 5 bases from V and 11 bases from J, with 6 bases between. The CDR3 here is CASSPSAFF. The CDR3 region has the DNA TGTGCCAGCAGCCCAAGCGCTTTCTTT.

In this sample, this clonotype turned up a few times. This chain uses TRBV9 with TRBJ2-2; D unclear. CDR3 length: 14 residues. V dropped 3 bases and J dropped 3 bases, with 9 bases sitting between them. The germline V gene has CDR1 SGDLS and CDR2 YYNGEE. The CDR3 spells CASSAPTHTGELFF. The CDR3 DNA reads as TGTGCCAGCAGCGCCCCGACCCACACCGGGGAGCTGTTTTTT.

This clonotype was counted at least ten times. The rearrangement joins TRBV5-1 to TRBJ2-4; tentatively, D is TRBD1 or TRBD2 (5 bases each). The V gene lost 4 bases and the J gene lost 6 bases, with 17 bases spanning the gap. The CDR3 consists of 15 residues. Germline V lookup: CDR1 SGHRS, CDR2 YFSETQ. CDR3 sequence (DNA): TGCGCCAGCAGCCTAGACGGACAAGGACTAAACATTCAGTACTTC. It codes for CASSLDGQGLNIQYF.

This sequence joins TRBV19 and TRBJ2-1; D possibly corresponds to TRBD1 (7 bases). The length of the CDR3 is 16 residues. The V end lost 5 bases, the J end lost 9 bases, and 23 bases lay between the germline ends. Looked up from germline, CDR1 is LNHDA and CDR2 is SQIVND (reference sequence). CDR3 in amino acids: CASSQLGATGEAEQFF. The CDR3 nucleotides are TGTGCCAGTAGTCAACTTGGGGCCACAGGGGAGGCTGAGCAGTTCTTC.

This clonotype was seen a few times. V and J are TRBV5-5 and TRBJ1-1, with 7 bases lining up with TRBD1. The CDR3 length is 16 residues. Germline CDR1 reads SGHKS; CDR2 reads YYEKEE (reference sequence). With V trimmed by 6 bases and J by 1 base, 12 bases remained unmatched. The CDR3 sequence is CASTQGNFLRNTEAFF. DNA for the CDR3: TGTGCCAGCACACAGGGGAACTTTTTGAGGAACACTGAAGCTTTCTTT.

This clonotype was found many times. The rearrangement joins TRBV5-1 to TRBJ2-1; D not resolved. This CDR3 has 17 residues. V lost 0 bases to trimming and J lost 3 bases, with 16 bases between them. Germline loops: CDR1 SGHRS, CDR2 YFSETQ. CDR3 DNA: TGCGCCAGCAGCTTGGGGGTCCTACTTGTGAACTACAATGAGCAGTTCTTC. It specifies CASSLGVLLVNYNEQFF. Variable domain in full (rest from reference TRBV5-1 and TRBJ2-1): KAGVTQTPRYLIKTRGQQVTLSCSPISGHRSVSWYQQTPGQGLQFLFEYFSETQRNKGNFPGRFSGRQFSNSRSEMNVSTLELGDSALYLCASSLGVLLVNYNEQFFGPGTRLTVL.